One sample yielded the 26 T cell receptor beta chains listed below, sequenced in a study of T-cell reconstitution after alpha-beta-depleted transplantation in children (dated by TCRdb to 2016 to 2017). To prepare the library, PCR was applied. Sequenced on an Illumina HiSeq 2500. Molecular barcoding was employed in the preparation of TCR libraries, with unique molecular identifiers being used to normalize TCRbeta repertoire quantification. In TCRdb, the public reads were trimmed at Q25 with fastp and aligned with MiXCR, with productive beta chains retained. Each CDR3 protein appears once, grouped with its most common genes and DNA. The sample data list some 240,000 distinct CDR3 sequences, and approximately 9.8% of these were observed just once. The ten largest clones add up to approximately 4.7% of the sample. The starting material was PBMCs from the stem cell graft donor, obtained from the stem cell graft. All receptors come from a human donor who donated a stem cell graft to a child with SCID.

This clonotype was counted many times. The gene calls are TRBV4-2 and TRBJ2-7; 9 nucleotides match TRBD1. The length of the CDR3 is 15 residues. Losses at the gene ends were 0 bases for V and 2 bases for J; bases not matched to a gene: 2. Germline lookup yields CDR1 LGHNA and CDR2 YNFKEQ. This CDR3 reads CASSQEGQGTYEQYF. CDR3 DNA: TGTGCCAGCAGCCAAGAGGGACAGGGTACCTACGAGCAGTACTTC.

This clonotype was seen ten or more times. This sequence joins TRBV3-1 and TRBJ2-2, with 7 bases identical to TRBD2. V was clipped by 4 bases and J by 2 bases; unmatched bases: 7. The CDR3 is 16 residues long. Germline V gene data show CDR1 as LGHDT and CDR2 as YNNKEL (reference sequence). Written as DNA, the CDR3 is TGTGCCAGCAGCCCGAAGGGAGGGCAAAACACCGGGGAGCTGTTTTTT. Encoded protein: CASSPKGGQNTGELFF.

This clonotype occurred many times. This chain uses TRBV7-3 with TRBJ2-1; 9 bases fit TRBD1. V lost 4 bases and J lost 4; bases outside the gene matches: 23. CDR1 and CDR2 from the germline V gene are SGHTA and FQGTGA. The CDR3 runs 21 residues. The CDR3 reads CASSSLRGQGSLVRRYNEQFF. Here the CDR3 DNA reads TGTGCCAGCAGCTCTCTAAGGGGACAGGGTAGTTTAGTAAGGCGGTACAATGAGCAGTTCTTC.

This clonotype showed up many times. The V and J genes are TRBV20-1 and TRBJ2-5; TRBD2 matches at 8 bases. The CDR3 contains 16 residues. Trimming at V came to 4 bases and at J to 7 bases, leaving 17 bases not matched to a gene. Germline loops: CDR1 DFQATT, CDR2 SNEGSKA (reference sequence). The CDR3 sequence is CSATRGTSEHGATQYF. The CDR3 DNA reads as TGCAGTGCTACTCGAGGGACTAGTGAACATGGTGCGACCCAGTACTTC.

There are many counts of this clonotype. In DNA form, the CDR3 reads TGCGCCAGCAGCTTGACGGCAGCTTCAAACTATGGCTACACCTTC. Translating it yields CASSLTAASNYGYTF. V usage is TRBV5-1 and J usage is TRBJ1-2; the D is unclear. This CDR3 region has 15 residues. Germline V CDR1 and CDR2: SGHRS, YFSETQ. Trimming pared 1 base from V and 2 bases from J, leaving 12 bases between.

Concerning this clonotype: A much larger clone lies one base from this, so it may be a read error. The chain uses TRBV11-3 and TRBJ2-1; D not certain. Germline lookup yields CDR1 SGHNT and CDR2 YENEEA. The CDR3 has 13 amino acids. The CDR3 region has the DNA TGTGCCAGCAGCGCTTACACCTACAATGAGCAGATCTTC. Translating it yields CASSAYTYNEQIF.

A note on this clonotype: This could be a read error, since a much larger clone is one nucleotide away. The V and J genes are TRBV20-1 and TRBJ1-2; no reliable D call. The CDR3 runs to 17 residues. Germline CDR1 reads DFQATT; CDR2 reads SNEGSKA (reference sequence). CDR3 loop: CCARDLGAAGANYGYTF. DNA of the CDR3: TGCTGTGCTAGAGATTTGGGTGCGGCCGGCGCTAACTATGGCTACACCTTC.

This clonotype has ten or more counts. J is TRBJ1-5 and V is TRBV5-1; D is possibly TRBD1 (5 bases). From germline, CDR1 is SGHRS and CDR2 YFSETQ. The CDR3 has 15 amino acids. The V end was cut by 5 bases, the J end by 2 bases, with 14 bases between. The DNA of the CDR3 is TGCGCCAGCAGGCGGACACCCGACGGCAATCAGCCCCAGCATTTT. Translated, it gives CASRRTPDGNQPQHF.

This clonotype has ten or more counts. This sequence joins TRBV5-1 and TRBJ2-5; D perhaps matches TRBD2 (5 bases). The CDR3 spans 14 residues. The V end lost 3 bases, the J end lost 1 base, and 10 bases lay between the germline ends. CDR1 is SGHRS, CDR2 YFSETQ, per germline. The CDR3, as DNA: TGCGCCAGCAGCTCTGGGGAGCGCCAAGAGACCCAGTACTTC. It encodes CASSSGERQETQYF. Together with reference TRBV5-1 and TRBJ2-5, the CDR3 gives the full variable domain: KAGVTQTPRYLIKTRGQQVTLSCSPISGHRSVSWYQQTPGQGLQFLFEYFSETQRNKGNFPGRFSGRQFSNSRSEMNVSTLELGDSALYLCASSSGERQETQYFGPGTRLLVL.

This clonotype was seen many times. This chain joins TRBV6-1 and TRBJ2-5; 7 bases are a match to TRBD2. The CDR3 contains 15 residues. Germline CDR1 reads MNHNS; CDR2 reads SASEGT. Trimming took 2 bases from V and 5 from J; bases not matched to a gene: 8. The CDR3 nucleotides read TGTGCCAGCAGTGAATTAGCGGGCCGGTCCGAGACCCAGTACTTC. Residues: CASSELAGRSETQYF.

This clonotype was counted many times. The CDR3 spells CASNGDTRGETQYF. DNA for the CDR3: TGTGCCAGCAACGGGGACACCCGAGGGGAGACCCAGTACTTC. V usage is TRBV28 and J usage is TRBJ2-5, with D tentatively TRBD1 (6 bases). Germline V gives CDR1 MDHEN, CDR2 SYDVKM. The CDR3 has 14 residues. V was clipped by 7 bases and J by 5 bases, with 17 bases between them. The full variable domain, with the rest looked up from reference TRBV28 and TRBJ2-5, is DVKVTQSSRYLVKRTGEKVFLECVQDMDHENMFWYRQDPGLGLRLIYFSYDVKMKEKGDIPEGYSVSREKKERFSLILESASTNQTSMYLCASNGDTRGETQYFGPGTRLLVL.

The sample holds many counts of this clonotype. The chain joins TRBV20-1 to TRBJ2-1; 8 bases map to TRBD2. Germline V lookup: CDR1 DFQATT, CDR2 SNEGSKA (reference sequence). The CDR3 has 12 amino acids. Trimming removed 6 bases from V and 6 bases from J; junction bases left unmatched: 4. The CDR3 DNA reads TGCAGTGCACAGCGGGGGACCAATGAGCAGTTCTTC. It is translated as CSAQRGTNEQFF.

The table lists this clonotype with many counts. V gene TRBV7-6 combines with J gene TRBJ2-7; D is uncertain. The length of the CDR3 is 12 residues. Deletions cut 4 bases from V and 4 bases from J, with 8 bases between. Germline V gene lookup returns CDR1 SGHVS and CDR2 FNYEAQ. The CDR3, as DNA: TGTGCCAGCAGCTCCAAGGTATACGAGCAGTACTTC. Translating it yields CASSSKVYEQYF.

This clonotype has ten or more counts. The rearrangement joins TRBV12-3 or TRBV12-4 to TRBJ2-3, with D perhaps matching TRBD2 (5 bases). V was trimmed by 1 base and J by 0 bases, leaving 5 bases between them. This CDR3 has 14 amino acids. The CDR3 DNA reads as TGTGCCAGCAGTTTAGGGACTAGCACAGATACGCAGTATTTT. Translation gives CASSLGTSTDTQYF.

This sequence joins TRBV7-2 and TRBJ2-3; perhaps TRBD1 as D (5 bases). The germline gives CDR1 SGHTA, CDR2 FQGNSA. Trimming stripped 2 bases from V and 5 bases from J, with 14 bases between. This CDR3 contains 15 residues. The CDR3 coding sequence is TGTGCCAGCAGCTTAACTTTGGGGCGTGAAGATACGCAGTATTTT. Its translation is CASSLTLGREDTQYF.

The table lists this clonotype with many counts. The rearrangement joins TRBV5-1 to TRBJ2-6; D is unclear. CDR1 and CDR2 (germline): SGHRS, YFSETQ. V lost 5 bases to trimming and J lost 0 bases, with 12 bases between them. CDR3 length equals 16 residues. This CDR3 is CASRSDFLSGANVLTF. The CDR3 DNA follows: TGCGCCAGCAGATCAGATTTCCTCTCTGGGGCCAACGTCCTGACTTTC. Looking up the rest from reference TRBV5-1 and TRBJ2-6 gives the full variable domain: KAGVTQTPRYLIKTRGQQVTLSCSPISGHRSVSWYQQTPGQGLQFLFEYFSETQRNKGNFPGRFSGRQFSNSRSEMNVSTLELGDSALYLCASRSDFLSGANVLTFGAGSRLTVL.

This clonotype was recorded at least ten times. This chain uses TRBV7-6 with TRBJ1-5; possible D gene TRBD1, 5 bases. The CDR3 consists of 15 residues. V was shortened by 2 bases and J by 3 bases, with 11 bases between the two germline ends. Germline lookup yields CDR1 SGHVS and CDR2 FNYEAQ. The CDR3 DNA follows: TGTGCCAGCAGCTTAATGACAGACTCCAATCAGCCCCAGCATTTT. Its protein is CASSLMTDSNQPQHF.

This clonotype showed up just a few times. The V and J genes are TRBV7-2 and TRBJ2-7; D tentatively reads TRBD1 or TRBD2 (5 bases each). Trimming shortened V by 1 base and J by 1 base, and 11 bases separated the two germline ends. CDR1 SGHTA and CDR2 FQGNSA come from the germline V gene. The CDR3 is 15 amino acids. CDR3 nucleotides: TGTGCCAGCAGCTTAGTAGGGACCATTTCCTACGAGCAGTACTTC. Encoded protein: CASSLVGTISYEQYF. Filled out from reference TRBV7-2 and TRBJ2-7, the complete variable domain reads GAGVSQSPSNKVTEKGKDVELRCDPISGHTALYWYRQSLGQGLEFLIYFQGNSAPDKSGLPSDRFSAERTGGSVSTLTIQRTQQEDSAVYLCASSLVGTISYEQYFGPGTRLTVT.

This clonotype was picked up many times. The chain joins TRBV5-1 to TRBJ1-6; no definite D call. Germline V gene sequence: CDR1 SGHRS, CDR2 YFSETQ. The CDR3 has 13 residues. V was pared by 2 bases and J by 8 bases, with 8 bases between. The CDR3 here is CASSFDGDSPLHF. CDR3 nucleotides: TGCGCCAGCAGCTTCGACGGAGATTCACCCCTCCACTTT.

This sequence joins TRBV3-1 and TRBJ2-7, with D perhaps assigned TRBD1 or TRBD2 (7 bases each). The CDR3 is 15 amino acids. Germline assignment: CDR1 LGHDT and CDR2 YNNKEL (reference sequence). The V end was cut by 10 bases, the J end by 3 bases, with 22 bases between. CDR3 DNA sequence: TGTGCCACCTGCCGGGGGGACAGATGGAGCTACGAGCAGTACTTC. It is translated as CATCRGDRWSYEQYF.

On this clonotype itself: This clone may be a read error of a much larger clone one base away. The genes are TRBV20-1 and TRBJ2-3, with 8 positions matching TRBD2. CDR3 size: 14 residues. Germline values: CDR1 DFQATT, CDR2 SNEGSKA (reference sequence). V lost 6 bases, J lost 5 bases, and 10 bases stayed unmatched. In DNA form, the CDR3 reads TGCAGTGCCCGCCGGGGGGGGAACATAGATACGCAGTATTTT. It yields the protein CSARRGGNIDTQYF.

This clonotype was picked up many times. This rearrangement joins TRBV7-2 to TRBJ2-1; D is ambiguous. The CDR3 covers 13 residues. Germline CDR1 reads SGHTA; CDR2 reads FQGNSA. The V end was cut by 5 bases, the J end by 6 bases, with 11 bases between. DNA for the CDR3: TGTGCCAGCAGCCGGGCACCCCGCAATGAGCAGTTCTTC. This codes for CASSRAPRNEQFF.

This clonotype showed up many times. The chain couples TRBV11-2 to TRBJ2-1; 11 bases fit TRBD2. There are 17 residues in the CDR3. Germline V CDR1 and CDR2: SGHAT, FQNNGV. Trimming removed 4 bases from V and 9 bases from J; junction bases left unmatched: 14. The CDR3 spells CASSYLTSGGPRGEQFF. The CDR3 DNA sequence: TGTGCCAGCAGCTATTTAACTAGCGGGGGCCCGAGGGGTGAGCAGTTCTTC. The full variable domain, its missing parts supplied by reference TRBV11-2 and TRBJ2-1, is EAGVAQSPRYKIIEKRQSVAFWCNPISGHATLYWYQQILGQGPKLLIQFQNNGVVDDSQLPKDRFSAERLKGVDSTLKIQPAKLEDSAVYLCASSYLTSGGPRGEQFFGPGTRLTVL.

There are many counts of this clonotype. This chain links TRBV29-1 with TRBJ2-3, with D unresolved. Germline-derived CDR1 and CDR2 are SQVTM and ANQGSEA. The CDR3 extends over 13 amino acids. The germline V and J ends were trimmed by 7 bases and 1 base, with 12 bases remaining between them. CDR3 sequence: CSAQLRGTDTQYF. The DNA of the CDR3 is TGCAGCGCTCAACTCCGCGGCACAGATACGCAGTATTTT.

This clonotype was recorded at least ten times. The chain recombines TRBV29-1 with TRBJ2-1, with D uncertain. Trimming took off 2 bases at V and 4 bases at J, with 6 bases between the two ends. Looked up from germline, CDR1 is SQVTM and CDR2 is ANQGSEA. The CDR3 sequence is 12 residues long. For the CDR3, the DNA is TGCAGCGTTGAACTCGTTTACAATGAGCAGTTCTTC. This translates into CSVELVYNEQFF.

This clonotype has at least ten counts. V and J are TRBV18 and TRBJ2-3; D is possibly TRBD1 or TRBD2 (5 bases each). The CDR3 totals 16 residues. Germline lookup yields CDR1 KGHSH and CDR2 LQKENI. The ends were cut back, 3 bases at V and 5 bases at J, with 18 bases in the middle. CDR3 residues: CASSPGVTGSVDTQYF. The CDR3 region has the DNA TGTGCCAGCTCACCGGGGGTCACGGGATCCGTAGATACGCAGTATTTT.